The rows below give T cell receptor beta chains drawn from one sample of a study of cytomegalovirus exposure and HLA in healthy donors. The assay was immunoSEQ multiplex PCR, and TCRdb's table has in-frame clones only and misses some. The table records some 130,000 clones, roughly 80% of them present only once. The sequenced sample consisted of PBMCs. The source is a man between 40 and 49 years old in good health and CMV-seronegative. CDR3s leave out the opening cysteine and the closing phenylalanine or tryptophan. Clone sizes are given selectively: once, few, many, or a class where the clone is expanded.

CDR3 protein: ASSSRLGQGSEAF; V gene: TRBV4-3; clone size: many
CDR3 protein: ASSSERTTDTQY; V gene: TRBV9; clone size: NA
CDR3 protein: SANPGTGALMKAF; V gene: TRBV29-1; clone size: NA
CDR3 protein: ASSVERGRNEQY; V gene: TRBV28; clone size: NA
CDR3 protein: ASSPGQESNYGYT; V gene: TRBV5-1; clone size: NA
CDR3 protein: ASSLGTDNTGELF; V gene: TRBV28; clone size: NA
CDR3 protein: ASSWEGQGGGEAF; V gene: TRBV5-1; clone size: NA
CDR3 protein: ASTQGFDYGYT; V gene: TRBV6-5; clone size: NA
CDR3 protein: ASSSGVSNTEAF; V gene: TRBV28; clone size: NA
CDR3 protein: ASRSGDRGITGELF; V gene: TRBV2; clone size: NA
CDR3 protein: SVDPGENNYGYT; V gene: TRBV29-1; clone size: NA
CDR3 protein: ASSQGLQRANEKLF; V gene: TRBV5-8; clone size: once
CDR3 protein: ASSDPGDLNTGELF; V gene: TRBV18; clone size: NA